This TCR beta chain was observed in a study of shared T cell receptors in the human thymus. This CDR3 contains 18 residues. Trimming left V 6 bases short and J 5 bases short, with 28 bases between. Sequenced by immunoSEQ multiplex PCR; TCRdb stores in-frame clones only, minus some. The table shows about 710,000 clones, with about 89% occurring only once. Separately, the same data were catalogued under a study of human thymus T cells.

The origin of this receptor is a boy younger than two with a congenital heart defect. Source material: thymocytes. V and J are TRBV23-1 and TRBJ1-2; maybe TRBD1 (5 bases). TRBV23-1 is placed among ORFs of uncertain function. The CDR3 is CASRRNRVREGGDYGYTF. The DNA for the CDR3 is TGCGCCAGCAGACGCAACCGGGTCCGGGAAGGAGGGGATTATGGCTACACCTTC.